Following are 4 T cell receptor beta chains from one sample sequenced in a study of blood T cell repertoires in COVID-19. Clones were sequenced by immunoSEQ multiplex PCR, and TCRdb holds only the in-frame ones, with some missing. The data contain 200,000 to 300,000 clones, 75% to 90% of them singletons. The sample was peripheral blood. Receptor source: a woman aged 55-70 years with active or convalescent COVID-19.

In its sample, this clone was seen a few times. The chain uses TRBV10-2 and TRBJ2-7; D not resolved. From germline, CDR1 is WSHSY and CDR2 SAAADI. The CDR3 runs 12 residues. V was clipped by 0 bases and J by 7 bases, with 7 bases between them. Here the CDR3 DNA reads TGCGCCAGCAGTGAGTCGATGCGGGAGCAGTACTTC. Residues: CASSESMREQYF.

The CDR3: CASSPREATNEKLFF. Here the CDR3 DNA reads TGTGCCAGCAGCCCACGAGAGGCAACTAATGAAAAACTGTTTTTT. The V call is TRBV7-9, the J call TRBJ1-4, with D hard to call. The germline CDR1 and CDR2 sequences are SEHNR and FQNEAQ (reference sequence). CDR3 length: 15 amino acids. V lost 5 bases, J lost 0 bases, and 10 bases lay in between.

The chain combines TRBV9 with TRBJ2-3, with D possibly matching TRBD2 (8 bases). The CDR3 length is 18 residues. The ends were cut back, 1 base at V and 2 bases at J, with 20 bases in the middle. CDR1 and CDR2 from the germline V gene are SGDLS and YYNGEE. CDR3 sequence: CASSVSVGGGTATDTQYF. The CDR3 DNA reads as TGTGCCAGCAGCGTAAGCGTGGGCGGGGGGACAGCCACAGATACGCAGTATTTT.

The chain links TRBV5-1 to TRBJ2-1; D is unresolved. The CDR3 runs 13 residues. V dropped 2 bases and J dropped 5 bases, with 8 bases sitting between them. CDR1 is SGHRS, CDR2 YFSETQ, per germline. In DNA, the CDR3 is TGCGCCAGCAGCTTCAAGCCCGACAATGAGCAGTTCTTC. It translates to CASSFKPDNEQFF.